The 21 T cell receptor beta chains presented below share a single source sample, sequenced in a study of T cell changes during pregnancy in multiple sclerosis. The method was immunoSEQ multiplex PCR; TCRdb's version includes in-frame clones alone and lacks a portion of them. The table records approximately 88,000 clones, over 80% of them present only once. Sequenced here: peripheral blood, sampled in the first trimester of pregnancy. Receptor source: a female donor with multiple sclerosis, enrolled in a pregnancy study.

The chain recombines TRBV5-6 with TRBJ1-5; D is uncertain. The length of the CDR3 is 14 residues. Germline values: CDR1 SGHDT, CDR2 YYEEEE. V was clipped by 5 bases and J by 10 bases, with 19 bases between them. The CDR3 region has the DNA TGTGCCAGCAGTCCCGGGCGGATGGGAGAACCCCAGCATTTT. Its translation is CASSPGRMGEPQHF.

The V and J genes are TRBV6-1 and TRBJ2-2; TRBD2 aligns across 8 bases. V trimming: 10 bases; J trimming: 6 bases; junction bases outside the gene matches: 10. This CDR3 is built from 14 residues. Per the germline V gene, CDR1 is MNHNS and CDR2 is SASEGT. CDR3 in DNA: TGTGCCACCGAAGTCGGGGGGGGAGCCGGGGAGCTGTTTTTT. Amino acid sequence: CATEVGGGAGELFF.

The chain combines TRBV7-6 with TRBJ2-2, with 10 nucleotides matching TRBD2. The junction had 10 bases not matched to a gene; V was cut back by 0 bases and J by 6 bases. Germline assignment: CDR1 SGHVS and CDR2 FNYEAQ. This CDR3 has 18 amino acids. The DNA for the CDR3 is TGTGCCAGCAGCTTAGCCTGGTCGGGGCTAGCGGGGGCCGGGGAGCTGTTTTTT. It yields the protein CASSLAWSGLAGAGELFF. The full variable domain, in which reference TRBV7-6 and TRBJ2-2 provide the parts outside the CDR3, is GAGVSQSPRYKVTKRGQDVALRCDPISGHVSLYWYRQALGQGPEFLTYFNYEAQQDKSGLPNDRFSAERPEGSISTLTIQRTEQRDSAMYRCASSLAWSGLAGAGELFFGEGSRLTVL.

V gene TRBV15 combines with J gene TRBJ1-2, with D perhaps TRBD1 (6 bases). This CDR3 has 16 amino acids. The germline CDR1 and CDR2 sequences are LNHNV and YYDKDF (reference sequence). Deletions cut 3 bases from V and 2 bases from J, with 16 bases between. The CDR3 nucleotides read TGTGCCACCAGCAGGAACCCCAAGGGGGAAAACTATGGCTACACCTTC. Its protein product is CATSRNPKGENYGYTF.

This chain links TRBV9 with TRBJ2-1, with D maybe TRBD2 (5 bases). Germline V gene sequence: CDR1 SGDLS, CDR2 YYNGEE. V was pared by 0 bases and J by 2 bases, with 18 bases between. CDR3 length equals 18 residues. The DNA of the CDR3 is TGTGCCAGCAGCGTAGCAAGGGAGAGGGTTATGCCCTACAATGAGCAGTTCTTC. Amino acids: CASSVARERVMPYNEQFF.

The chain recombines TRBV5-4 with TRBJ2-7, with 8 bases that match TRBD2. The CDR3 has 16 residues. The V and J ends lost 5 bases and 2 bases, in that order; junction bases with no gene match: 12. Germline V gene sequence: CDR1 SGHNT, CDR2 YYREEE (reference sequence). In DNA form, the CDR3 reads TGTGCCAGCAGAGACCCCACTAGCGGTCATCCCTACGAGCAGTACTTC. It codes for CASRDPTSGHPYEQYF.

The chain joins TRBV11-2 to TRBJ1-3; unclear D gene. Germline V lookup: CDR1 SGHAT, CDR2 FQNNGV. V lost 5 bases to trimming and J lost 0 bases, with 11 bases between them. This CDR3 is 15 amino acids long. CDR3: CASSPRVGSGNTIYF. The CDR3 coding sequence is TGTGCCAGCAGCCCCCGGGTGGGCTCTGGAAACACCATATATTTT.

The chain has TRBV29-1 and TRBJ2-1; tentatively, D is TRBD1 (7 bases). CDR1 and CDR2 from the germline V gene are SQVTM and ANQGSEA. The CDR3 sequence is 15 residues long. The V end was cut by 7 bases, the J end by 6 bases, with 22 bases between. CDR3 amino acids: CSAAGVQGGSNEQFF. CDR3 bases: TGCAGCGCGGCCGGTGTCCAGGGGGGATCCAATGAGCAGTTCTTC.

This clone is a singleton in its sample. The genes are TRBV11-2 and TRBJ2-1; 10 bases are shared with TRBD2. The junction had 5 bases not matched to a gene; V was cut back by 2 bases and J by 4 bases. CDR1 is SGHAT and CDR2 is FQNNGV in the germline V gene. CDR3 length: 16 residues. CDR3 loop: CASSLQLAGGYNEQFF. The CDR3 DNA follows: TGTGCCAGCAGCTTACAGTTAGCGGGGGGATACAATGAGCAGTTCTTC.

The chain is built from TRBV10-2 and TRBJ2-7; 8 positions match TRBD1. The ends lost 1 base at V and 3 bases at J; junction bases unmatched: 5. CDR3 length: 15 amino acids. CDR1 and CDR2 from the germline V gene are WSHSY and SAAADI. CDR3 nucleotide sequence: TGCGCCAGCAGTGAGTTGGGACAGGTCAACTACGAGCAGTACTTC. It specifies CASSELGQVNYEQYF.

The genes are TRBV9 and TRBJ2-5, with unresolved D. Deletions cut 0 bases from V and 5 bases from J, with 11 bases between. This CDR3 spans 14 amino acids. Germline lookup yields CDR1 SGDLS and CDR2 YYNGEE. As DNA, the CDR3 is TGTGCCAGCAGCGTAGGTAGCATCCAGGAGACCCAGTACTTC. Protein product: CASSVGSIQETQYF. Variable domain in full (rest from reference TRBV9 and TRBJ2-5): DSGVTQTPKHLITATGQRVTLRCSPRSGDLSVYWYQQSLDQGLQFLIQYYNGEERAKGNILERFSAQQFPDLHSELNLSSLELGDSALYFCASSVGSIQETQYFGPGTRLLVL.

The genes are TRBV5-6 and TRBJ2-3; possibly TRBD1 for D (6 bases). The CDR3 is 13 residues long. Trimming removed 5 bases from V and 5 bases from J, with 12 bases in between. Germline assignment: CDR1 SGHDT and CDR2 YYEEEE. The CDR3 here is CASSPGVEDTQYF. In nucleotides, the CDR3 is TGTGCCAGCAGTCCAGGGGTGGAAGATACGCAGTATTTT.

The chain carries TRBV13 and TRBJ1-4; D is unresolved. Trimming cost V 0 bases and J 4 bases, with 12 bases left between them. CDR1 and CDR2 from the germline V gene are PRHDT and FYEKMQ (reference sequence). This CDR3 has 16 residues. Here the CDR3 DNA reads TGTGCCAGCAGCTTAGGCTCGGAGACGCTTAATGAAAAACTGTTTTTT. Encoded protein: CASSLGSETLNEKLFF. The full variable domain, its missing parts supplied by reference TRBV13 and TRBJ1-4, is AAGVIQSPRHLIKEKRETATLKCYPIPRHDTVYWYQQGPGQDPQFLISFYEKMQSDKGSIPDRFSAQQFSDYHSELNMSSLELGDSALYFCASSLGSETLNEKLFFGSGTQLSVL.

The rearrangement uses TRBV19 and TRBJ1-6; 9 nucleotides line up with TRBD1. The CDR3 contains 15 residues. Germline loops: CDR1 LNHDA, CDR2 SQIVND (reference sequence). V trimming: 4 bases; J trimming: 7 bases; junction bases outside the gene matches: 5. This CDR3 reads CASSRDRVENSPLHF. The CDR3 region has the DNA TGTGCCAGTAGTAGGGACAGGGTTGAGAATTCACCCCTCCACTTT.

The chain carries TRBV9 and TRBJ2-7, with TRBD2 matching over 8 bases. Germline lookup yields CDR1 SGDLS and CDR2 YYNGEE. This CDR3 is built from 15 residues. The V and J ends lost 4 bases and 2 bases, in that order; junction bases with no gene match: 8. CDR3 bases: TGTGCCAGCAGCCTGGCTAGCGGGCGAGCCTACGAGCAGTACTTC. Translating it yields CASSLASGRAYEQYF.

The chain has TRBV6-5 and TRBJ1-1; D possibly corresponds to TRBD1 (5 bases). The V end lost 5 bases, the J end lost 0 bases, and 7 bases lay between the germline ends. The CDR3 spans 13 residues. Germline-derived CDR1 and CDR2 are MNHEY and SVGAGI. DNA for the CDR3: TGTGCCAGCAGTGTCAGGGTGAACACTGAAGCTTTCTTT. Its translation: CASSVRVNTEAFF.

The gene calls are TRBV30 and TRBJ1-6; 7 bases are shared with TRBD1. The CDR3 is 14 amino acids. Germline loops: CDR1 GTSNPN, CDR2 SVGIG (reference sequence). The V and J ends lost 3 bases and 9 bases, in that order; junction bases with no gene match: 8. The CDR3 here is CAWRVGQVSSPLHF. CDR3 nucleotides: TGTGCCTGGAGAGTCGGACAGGTTTCTTCACCCCTCCACTTT.

The chain carries TRBV11-1 and TRBJ2-2; TRBD2 is a possible D gene (7 bases). The ends were cut back, 1 base at V and 6 bases at J, with 12 bases in the middle. CDR1 is SGHAT and CDR2 is FQDESV in the germline V gene (reference sequence). The CDR3 contains 15 residues. CDR3 residues: CASSLDGGPSGELFF. CDR3 in DNA: TGTGCCAGCAGCTTAGACGGGGGGCCGTCCGGGGAGCTGTTTTTT.

This clone occurred once. V is TRBV21-1 and J is TRBJ1-2. TRBV21-1 is a known pseudogene. The CDR3 has 16 residues. CDR3 sequence: CASIRPLSRDCMGGTF. CDR3 sequence (DNA): TGTGCCAGCATCAGACCCTTATCTCGGGACTGCATGGGGGGCACCTTC.

This rearrangement joins TRBV11-3 to TRBJ2-2, with a tentative D call TRBD1 (5 bases). V lost 3 bases and J 6 bases, leaving 11 bases between the germline ends. The germline V gene encodes CDR1 SGHNT and CDR2 YENEEA. The CDR3 runs to 14 residues. The CDR3 loop is CASSFGQTPGELFF. CDR3 DNA: TGTGCCAGCAGCTTTGGACAAACTCCCGGGGAGCTGTTTTTT.

The rearrangement joins TRBV27 to TRBJ2-7, with 9 bases identical to TRBD2. The germline gives CDR1 MNHEY, CDR2 SMNVEV (reference sequence). Trimming took 7 bases from V and 0 from J; bases not matched to a gene: 1. The CDR3 contains 13 residues. The CDR3 loop is CASTRGGSYEQYF. CDR3 DNA sequence: TGTGCCAGCACGCGGGGGGGCTCCTACGAGCAGTACTTC.